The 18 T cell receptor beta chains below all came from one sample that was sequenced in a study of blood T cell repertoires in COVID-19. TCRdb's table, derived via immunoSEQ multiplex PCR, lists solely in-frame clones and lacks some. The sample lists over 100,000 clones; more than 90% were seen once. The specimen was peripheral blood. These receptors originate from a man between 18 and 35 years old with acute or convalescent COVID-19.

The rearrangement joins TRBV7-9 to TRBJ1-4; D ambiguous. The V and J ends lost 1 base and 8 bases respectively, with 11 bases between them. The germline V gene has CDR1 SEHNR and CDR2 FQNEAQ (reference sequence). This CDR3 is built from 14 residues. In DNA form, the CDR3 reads TGTGCCAGCAGCTTAGGGTTGCCGAGCGAAAAACTGTTTTTT. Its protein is CASSLGLPSEKLFF.

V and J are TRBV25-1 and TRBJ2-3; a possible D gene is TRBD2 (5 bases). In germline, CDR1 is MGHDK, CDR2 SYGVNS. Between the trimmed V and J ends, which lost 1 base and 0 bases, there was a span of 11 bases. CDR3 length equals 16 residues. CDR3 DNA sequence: TGTGCCAGCAGTGAATTGGGCGGGTCTAGCACAGATACGCAGTATTTT. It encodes CASSELGGSSTDTQYF.

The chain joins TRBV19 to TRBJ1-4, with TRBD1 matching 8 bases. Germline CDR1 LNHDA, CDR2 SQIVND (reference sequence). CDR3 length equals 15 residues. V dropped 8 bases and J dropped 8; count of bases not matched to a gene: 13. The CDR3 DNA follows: TGTGCCAGTGGGGGCGACAGGGGAGGAGGAGAAAAACTGTTTTTT. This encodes CASGGDRGGGEKLFF.

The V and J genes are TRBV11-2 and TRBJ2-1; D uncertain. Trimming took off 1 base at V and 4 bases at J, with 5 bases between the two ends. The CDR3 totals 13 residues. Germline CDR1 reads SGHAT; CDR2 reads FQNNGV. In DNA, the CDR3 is TGTGCCAGCAGCTTAGGGCTTTACAATGAGCAGTTCTTC. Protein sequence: CASSLGLYNEQFF.

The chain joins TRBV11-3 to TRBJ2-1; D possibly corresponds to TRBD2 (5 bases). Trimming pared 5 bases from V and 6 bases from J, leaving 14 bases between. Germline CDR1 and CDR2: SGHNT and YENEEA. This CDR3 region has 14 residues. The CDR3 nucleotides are TGTGCCAGCAGCGATAGGGAGAGACGCAATGAGCAGTTCTTC. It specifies CASSDRERRNEQFF.

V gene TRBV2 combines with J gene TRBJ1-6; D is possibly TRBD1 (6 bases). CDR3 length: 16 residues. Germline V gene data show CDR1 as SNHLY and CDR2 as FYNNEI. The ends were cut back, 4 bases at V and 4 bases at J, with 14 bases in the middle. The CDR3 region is CASSVYEGGYNSPLHF. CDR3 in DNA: TGTGCCAGCAGTGTCTACGAGGGGGGGTATAATTCACCCCTCCACTTT.

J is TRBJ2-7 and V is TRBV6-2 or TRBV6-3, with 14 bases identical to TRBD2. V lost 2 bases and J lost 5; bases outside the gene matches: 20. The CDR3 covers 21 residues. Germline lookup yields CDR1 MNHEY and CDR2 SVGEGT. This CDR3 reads CASSYPRLAGGVTLNPNEQYF. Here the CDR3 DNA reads TGTGCCAGCAGTTACCCTCGACTAGCGGGAGGGGTAACCCTAAATCCTAACGAGCAGTACTTC.

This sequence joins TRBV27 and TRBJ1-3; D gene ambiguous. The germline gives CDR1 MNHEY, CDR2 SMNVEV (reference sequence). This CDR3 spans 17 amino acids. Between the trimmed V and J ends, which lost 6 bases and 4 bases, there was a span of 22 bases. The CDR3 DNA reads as TGTGCCAGCAGCTTCCTCCCCCCGGGGAACTCAGGAAACACCATATATTTT. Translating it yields CASSFLPPGNSGNTIYF.

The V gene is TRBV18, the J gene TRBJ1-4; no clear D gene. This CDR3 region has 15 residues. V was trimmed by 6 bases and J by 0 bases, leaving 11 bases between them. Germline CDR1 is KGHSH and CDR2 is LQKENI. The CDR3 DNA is TGTGCCAGCTCGCAAACTCCTACAACTAATGAAAAACTGTTTTTT. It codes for CASSQTPTTNEKLFF. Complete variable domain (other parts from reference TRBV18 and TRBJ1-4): NAGVMQNPRHLVRRRGQEARLRCSPMKGHSHVYWYRQLPEEGLKFMVYLQKENIIDESGMPKERFSAEFPKEGPSILRIQQVVRGDSAAYFCASSQTPTTNEKLFFGSGTQLSVL.

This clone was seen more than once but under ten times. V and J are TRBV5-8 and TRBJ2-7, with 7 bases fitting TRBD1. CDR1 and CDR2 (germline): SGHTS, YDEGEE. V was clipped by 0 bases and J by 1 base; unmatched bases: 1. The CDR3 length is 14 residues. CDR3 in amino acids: CASSLARGSYEQYF. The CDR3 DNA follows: TGTGCCAGCAGCTTGGCCAGGGGGTCCTACGAGCAGTACTTC.

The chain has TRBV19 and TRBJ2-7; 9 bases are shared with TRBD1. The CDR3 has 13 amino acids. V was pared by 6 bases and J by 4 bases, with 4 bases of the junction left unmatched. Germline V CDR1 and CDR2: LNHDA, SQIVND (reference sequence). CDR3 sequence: CASRTQGAYEQYF. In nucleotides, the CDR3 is TGTGCCAGTAGAACACAGGGGGCTTACGAGCAGTACTTC.

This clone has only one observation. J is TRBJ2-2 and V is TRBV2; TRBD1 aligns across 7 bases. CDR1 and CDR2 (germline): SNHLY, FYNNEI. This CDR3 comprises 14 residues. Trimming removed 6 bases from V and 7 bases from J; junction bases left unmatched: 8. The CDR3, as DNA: TGTGCCAGCAGCGATGACAGGGCCGACGGGGAGCTGTTTTTT. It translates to CASSDDRADGELFF.

This chain's CDR3 is CASSPRPGADTQYF. The CDR3 DNA reads as TGTGCCAGCAGCCCAAGGCCAGGGGCAGATACGCAGTATTTT. The chain uses TRBV6-5 and TRBJ2-3; the D gene is possibly TRBD1 (6 bases). V was clipped by 6 bases and J by 4 bases, with 14 bases between them. Germline V gives CDR1 MNHEY, CDR2 SVGAGI. This CDR3 contains 14 residues.

DNA of the CDR3: TGTGCCAGCAGCCAAGTTCAGGGGTCCAATCAGCCCCAGCATTTT. It is translated as CASSQVQGSNQPQHF. V usage is TRBV3-1 (or the pseudogene TRBV3-2) and J usage is TRBJ1-5; D might be TRBD1 (6 bases). From germline, CDR1 is LGHDT and CDR2 YNNKEL (reference sequence). This CDR3 contains 15 residues. V was clipped by 1 base and J by 3 bases, with 10 bases between them.

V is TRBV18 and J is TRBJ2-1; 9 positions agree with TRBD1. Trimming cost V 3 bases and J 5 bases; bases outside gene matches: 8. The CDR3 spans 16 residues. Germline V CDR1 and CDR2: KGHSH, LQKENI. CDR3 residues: CASSPKGQGGHNEQFF. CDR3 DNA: TGTGCCAGCTCACCTAAGGGACAGGGTGGCCACAATGAGCAGTTCTTC. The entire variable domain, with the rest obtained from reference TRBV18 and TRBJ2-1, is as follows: NAGVMQNPRHLVRRRGQEARLRCSPMKGHSHVYWYRQLPEEGLKFMVYLQKENIIDESGMPKERFSAEFPKEGPSILRIQQVVRGDSAAYFCASSPKGQGGHNEQFFGPGTRLTVL.

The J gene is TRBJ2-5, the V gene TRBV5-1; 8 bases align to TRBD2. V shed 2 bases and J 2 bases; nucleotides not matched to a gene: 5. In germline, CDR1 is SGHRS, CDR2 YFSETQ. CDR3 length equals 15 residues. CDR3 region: CASSFLAGPQETQYF. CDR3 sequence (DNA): TGCGCCAGCAGCTTCCTAGCGGGCCCACAAGAGACCCAGTACTTC.

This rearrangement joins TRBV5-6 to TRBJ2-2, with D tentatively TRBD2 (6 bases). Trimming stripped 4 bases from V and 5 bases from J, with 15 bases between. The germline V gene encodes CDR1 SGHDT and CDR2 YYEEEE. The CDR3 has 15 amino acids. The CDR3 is CASSKLAPGTGELFF. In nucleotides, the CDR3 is TGTGCCAGCAGCAAACTAGCTCCGGGGACCGGGGAGCTGTTTTTT.

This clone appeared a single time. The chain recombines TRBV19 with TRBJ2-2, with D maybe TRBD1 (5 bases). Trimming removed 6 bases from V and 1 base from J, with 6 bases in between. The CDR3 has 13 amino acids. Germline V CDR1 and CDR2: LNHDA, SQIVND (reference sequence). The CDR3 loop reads CASRQGNTGELFF. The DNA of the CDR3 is TGTGCCAGTAGGCAGGGGAACACCGGGGAGCTGTTTTTT.